This passage covers 27 T cell receptor beta chains from one sample sequenced in a study of shared clonotypes between healthy human individuals. Naive-designated CD8 cells lacked CD45RO, were positively enriched for CCR7, and omitted terminally differentiated effector memory CD45RA+ cells. Libraries were prepared by immunoSEQ multiplex PCR; TCRdb keeps only in-frame clonotypes and omits some of them. Of about 2 million clones listed, roughly 94% are singletons. The specimen sequenced was naive CD8+ T cells sorted from blood. The receptors come from a young man in good health.

The chain couples TRBV7-3 to TRBJ2-3, with D possibly TRBD2 on 5 matching bases. The CDR3 is 15 residues long. The V and J ends lost 4 bases and 1 base respectively, with 12 bases between them. CDR1 SGHTA and CDR2 FQGTGA come from the germline V gene. The CDR3 is CASSSDGRGTDTQYF. CDR3 bases: TGTGCCAGCAGCTCGGACGGGCGGGGCACAGATACGCAGTATTTT.

The chain couples TRBV30 to TRBJ1-2; 9 positions match TRBD1. Germline V gene data show CDR1 as GTSNPN and CDR2 as SVGIG (reference sequence). The CDR3 spans 17 residues. The trim removed 3 bases at V and 4 bases at J, leaving 15 bases unmatched. CDR3 residues: CAWRGGQGKANPYGYTF. The CDR3 bases are TGTGCCTGGAGGGGAGGACAGGGGAAGGCTAATCCCTATGGCTACACCTTC.

This chain connects TRBV2 to TRBJ2-7; possibly TRBD1 for D (6 bases). Germline V CDR1 and CDR2: SNHLY, FYNNEI. CDR3 size: 15 residues. V gave up 3 bases and J gave up 4 bases, with 16 bases separating them. CDR3: CASSETGTSWYEQYF. In DNA form, the CDR3 reads TGTGCCAGCAGTGAGACAGGTACATCGTGGTACGAGCAGTACTTC.

The CDR3 is CASRLGTQVYGYTF. For the CDR3, the DNA is TGTGCCAGCAGGCTAGGTACCCAGGTCTATGGCTACACCTTC. The chain links TRBV28 to TRBJ1-2; D not certain. This CDR3 is 14 amino acids long. Germline CDR1 and CDR2: MDHEN and SYDVKM. The V gene lost 6 bases and the J gene lost 4 bases, with 15 bases spanning the gap.

The genes are TRBV11-2 and TRBJ2-7, with unresolved D. The germline gives CDR1 SGHAT, CDR2 FQNNGV. The CDR3 extends over 13 amino acids. The V gene lost 5 bases and the J gene lost 2 bases, with 10 bases spanning the gap. The CDR3 spells CASSTAVPYEQYF. CDR3 bases: TGTGCCAGCAGCACGGCCGTCCCCTACGAGCAGTACTTC.

This sequence joins TRBV7-6 and TRBJ2-7, with 10 positions matching TRBD1. V trimming: 5 bases; J trimming: 3 bases; junction bases outside the gene matches: 10. The CDR3 covers 16 residues. Germline V gene lookup returns CDR1 SGHVS and CDR2 FNYEAQ. The CDR3 DNA follows: TGTGCCAGCAGCGACGGGGACAGGGGACCAGACTACGAGCAGTACTTC. Its protein product is CASSDGDRGPDYEQYF.

With regard to this clone: The same CDR3 is also encoded by other DNA sequences in this sample. J is TRBJ2-7 and V is TRBV4-1; no definite D call. This CDR3 spans 14 amino acids. The germline V gene encodes CDR1 MGHRA and CDR2 YSYEKL. Trimming took 1 base from V and 3 from J, leaving 10 bases between them. Written as DNA, the CDR3 is TGCGCCAGCAGCCAAGTATCCCAGGACTACGAGCAGTACTTC. Amino acids: CASSQVSQDYEQYF.

The chain employs TRBV19 and TRBJ2-7; tentative D call: TRBD1 (5 bases). Germline-derived CDR1 and CDR2 are LNHDA and SQIVND (reference sequence). V was cut by 4 bases and J by 5 bases, with 12 bases left in between. The CDR3 totals 13 residues. CDR3 protein: CASSSSGFDEQYF. The CDR3 coding sequence is TGTGCCAGTAGTAGTTCAGGGTTTGACGAGCAGTACTTC.

A note on this clone: Other DNA sequences within the sample encode an identical CDR3. CDR3 region: CASSVAAGFSYEQYF. In nucleotides, the CDR3 is TGTGCCAGCAGCGTAGCGGCAGGTTTCTCCTACGAGCAGTACTTC. The chain employs TRBV9 and TRBJ2-7; no clear D gene. Germline CDR1 reads SGDLS; CDR2 reads YYNGEE. Trimming pared 0 bases from V and 0 bases from J, leaving 10 bases between. CDR3 length equals 15 residues.

V gene TRBV10-3 combines with J gene TRBJ2-3; the D gene is possibly TRBD2 (6 bases). The CDR3 has 15 residues. Germline V gene sequence: CDR1 ENHRY, CDR2 SYGVKD. The V and J ends lost 4 bases and 4 bases respectively, with 15 bases between them. The CDR3 region is CAISAGGSPPDTQYF. The CDR3, as DNA: TGTGCCATCAGTGCAGGAGGGAGCCCCCCAGATACGCAGTATTTT.

This clone was seen a single time. Other DNA sequences in the sample encode the same CDR3. J is TRBJ1-5 and V is TRBV9, with D perhaps matching TRBD1 (5 bases). There are 16 residues in the CDR3. In germline, CDR1 is SGDLS, CDR2 YYNGEE. The V end lost 0 bases, the J end lost 0 bases, and 10 bases lay between the germline ends. CDR3 region: CASSVGTGGSNQPQHF. The CDR3 DNA is TGTGCCAGCAGCGTAGGTACCGGGGGTAGCAATCAGCCCCAGCATTTT.

This rearrangement joins TRBV5-1 to TRBJ1-1; D gene ambiguous. Germline V CDR1 and CDR2: SGHRS, YFSETQ. Trimming shortened V by 4 bases and J by 1 base, and 17 bases separated the two germline ends. This CDR3 is 16 amino acids long. The CDR3 coding sequence is TGCGCCAGCAGCGTAAATCCAGAGGTCAGGAACACTGAAGCTTTCTTT. It translates to CASSVNPEVRNTEAFF.

The genes are TRBV7-9 and TRBJ1-2, with a weak D call TRBD1 (6 bases). V was shortened by 3 bases and J by 6 bases, with 20 bases between the two germline ends. The CDR3 runs to 16 residues. Germline V lookup: CDR1 SEHNR, CDR2 FQNEAQ (reference sequence). CDR3 sequence: CASSFDPDQGRHGYTF. In DNA form, the CDR3 reads TGTGCCAGCAGCTTCGATCCGGACCAGGGGCGACATGGCTACACCTTC.

With respect to this clone: In the same sample, other DNA sequences code for this CDR3. The rearrangement links TRBV27 to TRBJ1-2; no firm D call. V was shortened by 0 bases and J by 8 bases, with 10 bases between the two germline ends. The CDR3 length is 13 residues. Germline V CDR1 and CDR2: MNHEY, SMNVEV (reference sequence). The CDR3 DNA is TGTGCCAGCAGTTTATCGGCCGGGTCGGGCTACACCTTC. Encoded protein: CASSLSAGSGYTF.

The chain has TRBV7-6 and TRBJ2-1; 8 bases agree with TRBD2. Germline V gives CDR1 SGHVS, CDR2 FNYEAQ. CDR3 size: 14 residues. With V trimmed by 5 bases and J by 9 bases, 9 bases remained unmatched. This CDR3 is CASSQTSERGEQFF. Written as DNA, the CDR3 is TGTGCCAGCAGCCAGACTAGCGAGAGGGGTGAGCAGTTCTTC.

The CDR3 spells CSGTGVNTGELFF. In DNA, the CDR3 is TGCAGCGGGACAGGGGTCAACACCGGGGAGCTGTTTTTT. The chain combines TRBV29-1 with TRBJ2-2, with 9 positions matching TRBD1. Looked up from germline, CDR1 is SQVTM and CDR2 is ANQGSEA. The CDR3 has 13 residues. V trimming: 7 bases; J trimming: 2 bases; junction bases outside the gene matches: 2.

This clone occurred once. DNA of the CDR3: TGCAGCGTTGAGAGACTGGGTGAAGCTTTCTTT. This codes for CSVERLGEAFF. The chain couples TRBV29-1 to TRBJ1-1; D gene ambiguous. This CDR3 has 11 residues. From germline, CDR1 is SQVTM and CDR2 ANQGSEA. Trimming pared 3 bases from V and 7 bases from J, leaving 9 bases between.

In the case of this clone: Sequence at one end of the junction differs from germline and may be a read error. The V call is TRBV5-4, the J call TRBJ2-1; no clear D gene. Germline V gene lookup returns CDR1 SGHNT and CDR2 YYREEE (reference sequence). The CDR3 loop spans 12 amino acids. The CDR3 bases are TGTGCCAGCAGCTTTTCCTCCAATGAGCAGTTCTTC. The encoded protein is CASSFSSNEQFF.

This rearrangement joins TRBV7-9 to TRBJ1-1; no reliable D call. In germline, CDR1 is SEHNR, CDR2 FQNEAQ (reference sequence). V was shortened by 7 bases and J by 9 bases, with 9 bases between the two germline ends. The CDR3 is 10 residues long. CDR3 in DNA: TGTGCCAGCATGAGCGGTAAAGCTTTCTTT. As protein: CASMSGKAFF.

This chain uses TRBV9 with TRBJ1-5; TRBD1 aligns across 8 bases. Germline V gene sequence: CDR1 SGDLS, CDR2 YYNGEE. With 2 bases clipped from V and 0 bases from J, the junction kept 16 bases outside the gene matches. This CDR3 region has 20 residues. CDR3 loop: CASSVPWDRLLEYSNQPQHF. CDR3 sequence (DNA): TGTGCCAGCAGCGTCCCGTGGGACAGGCTGTTGGAATATAGCAATCAGCCCCAGCATTTT.

The table lists this clone with a count of one. This sequence joins TRBV21-1 and TRBJ1-1; TRBD1, the table's D call, was not compared with the DNA. TRBV21-1 is labeled a pseudogene. This CDR3 is 15 amino acids long. The CDR3 nucleotides read TGTGCCAGCAGCAACCCGGACAGGATGAACACTGAAGCTTTCTTT. As protein: CASSNPDRMNTEAFF.

The V gene is TRBV7-9, the J gene TRBJ2-1, with TRBD1 as a possible D gene (5 bases). V was pared by 3 bases and J by 8 bases, with 20 bases between. Germline V gene lookup returns CDR1 SEHNR and CDR2 FQNEAQ (reference sequence). The CDR3 is 16 residues long. The CDR3 DNA reads TGTGCCAGCAGCTTCGGGCTTCAGGGATCATTCCATGAGCAGTTCTTC. Translating it yields CASSFGLQGSFHEQFF.

The gene calls are TRBV6-6 and TRBJ2-1; perhaps TRBD2 as D (5 bases). Trimming removed 2 bases at V and 8 bases at J, with 7 bases between. This CDR3 is 12 amino acids long. Germline lookup yields CDR1 MNHNY and CDR2 SVGAGI (reference sequence). The CDR3 loop is CASSYDYYEQFF. The CDR3 bases are TGTGCCAGCAGTTACGACTATTATGAGCAGTTCTTC.

This clone is a singleton in its sample. This sequence joins TRBV5-1 and TRBJ2-7; 8 nucleotides align to TRBD2. CDR3 length: 12 amino acids. Per germline, CDR1 SGHRS and CDR2 YFSETQ. V shed 4 bases, J shed 6 bases, and the junction held 3 bases outside the gene matches. In nucleotides, the CDR3 is TGCGCCAGCAGCGAGACTAGCGCCGAGCAGTACTTC. Protein sequence: CASSETSAEQYF.

The chain carries TRBV5-6 and TRBJ2-1, with D perhaps matching TRBD1 or TRBD2 (6 bases each). Between the trimmed V and J ends, which lost 0 bases and 12 bases, there was a span of 13 bases. CDR1 and CDR2 (germline): SGHDT, YYEEEE. This CDR3 region has 13 residues. The CDR3 protein is CASSLGTAGVQFF. The CDR3 nucleotides are TGTGCCAGCAGCTTGGGGACAGCGGGTGTGCAGTTCTTC.

The chain recombines TRBV27 with TRBJ2-1, with 9 bases aligning to TRBD2. J gave up 4 bases and V 9 bases, and 4 bases lay outside the gene matches. The germline CDR1 and CDR2 sequences are MNHEY and SMNVEV (reference sequence). The CDR3 contains 13 residues. CDR3: CASGLASYNEQFF. For the CDR3, the DNA is TGTGCCAGTGGACTAGCGAGTTACAATGAGCAGTTCTTC.

The V gene is TRBV28, the J gene TRBJ1-4, with D possibly TRBD1 on 6 matching bases. Trimming took off 3 bases at V and 12 bases at J, with 14 bases between the two ends. The CDR3 totals 13 residues. Germline-derived CDR1 and CDR2 are MDHEN and SYDVKM. The CDR3 sequence: CASSLGGPSELFF. The CDR3 coding sequence is TGTGCCAGCAGTTTGGGGGGGCCATCGGAACTGTTTTTT.